These 20 T cell receptor beta chains share one sample of origin, sequenced in a study of prognosis after radiotherapy for stage I lung cancer. Multiplex PCR, run in two rounds, amplified TCR beta CDR3 from genomic DNA. Round one of PCR was performed, and it used primers specific to each TRBV and TRBJ gene. TCRdb re-derived calls from the multiplex PCR reads in MiXCR, one entry per CDR3 protein. This repertoire shows about 21,000 distinct CDR3 sequences, roughly 47% found once; its top ten account for under 35%. Sequences were derived from PBMCs, sampled before or after stereotactic body radiation therapy (not recorded which). Receptors originate from a donor older than 45 with non-small cell lung cancer.

The chain carries TRBV6-2 or TRBV6-3 and TRBJ2-7; the match to TRBD1 covers 8 bases. This CDR3 is 14 amino acids long. CDR1 and CDR2 (germline): MNHEY, SVGEGT. V shed 0 bases, J shed 6 bases, and the junction held 4 bases outside the gene matches. Here the CDR3 reads CASSYSQGAVEQYF. The CDR3 DNA reads TGTGCCAGCAGTTACTCCCAGGGGGCTGTCGAGCAGTACTTC.

This clonotype has at least ten counts. This chain joins TRBV29-1 and TRBJ2-7; 11 nucleotides align to TRBD2. V lost 7 bases, J lost 1 base, and 3 bases stayed unmatched. The CDR3 contains 13 residues. In germline, CDR1 is SQVTM, CDR2 ANQGSEA. The CDR3 DNA is TGCAGCGCCGGGACTAGCGGTTCCTACGAGCAGTACTTC. It codes for CSAGTSGSYEQYF.

This clonotype was observed many times. The V gene is TRBV28, the J gene TRBJ1-2; D not resolved. The V end lost 5 bases, the J end lost 6 bases, and 16 bases lay between the germline ends. The CDR3 contains 14 residues. The germline V gene has CDR1 MDHEN and CDR2 SYDVKM. Written as DNA, the CDR3 is TGTGCCAGCAGTGTCCTCCCAGTCTCAAATGGCTACACCTTC. This sequence encodes CASSVLPVSNGYTF.

Worth noting for this clonotype: A clone one base away is much larger, so this may be a read error. The conserved phenylalanine or tryptophan normally closing the CDR3 is absent here, so this likely arose from a read error. The chain carries TRBV2 and TRBJ2-5; D ambiguous. Germline CDR1 SNHLY, CDR2 FYNNEI. Trimming left V 4 bases short and J 2 bases short, with 5 bases between. CDR3 length: 12 residues. The CDR3 reads CASSAGQETQYL. The CDR3 DNA sequence: TGTGCCAGCAGTGCTGGACAAGAGACCCAGTACCTC.

This clonotype was detected many times. The chain employs TRBV10-3 and TRBJ2-5, with 12 bases lining up with TRBD2. In germline, CDR1 is ENHRY, CDR2 SYGVKD. This CDR3 is built from 16 residues. J lost 0 bases, V lost 3 bases, and 2 bases had no gene match. In DNA form, the CDR3 reads TGTGCCATCAGTGAAGGGACTAGCGGGTACCAAGAGACCCAGTACTTC. Its protein is CAISEGTSGYQETQYF.

This clonotype has ten or more counts. The chain uses TRBV28 and TRBJ1-4; D ambiguous. Trimming left V 3 bases short and J 7 bases short, with 12 bases between. Per germline, CDR1 MDHEN and CDR2 SYDVKM. This CDR3 has 14 residues. This chain's CDR3 is CASSFAGRSEKLFF. The CDR3 coding sequence is TGTGCCAGCAGTTTCGCCGGGAGGAGTGAAAAACTGTTTTTT.

This clonotype showed up many times. V gene TRBV29-1 combines with J gene TRBJ2-3; D is unclear. The V gene's germline CDR1 is SQVTM and CDR2 ANQGSEA. The ends were cut back, 8 bases at V and 0 bases at J, with 9 bases in the middle. The CDR3 spans 12 residues. CDR3 region: CSPRRSTDTQYF. The DNA for the CDR3 is TGCAGCCCTCGTAGGAGCACAGATACGCAGTATTTT.

Regarding this clonotype: It may be a read error: a sequence one base away is much more abundant. The CDR3 DNA reads TGTGCCAGCAGTGAGGAGGGGAGGGGAAGGGCAGATACCCAGTACTTC. Protein: CASSEEGRGRADTQYF. This chain joins TRBV2 and TRBJ2-5; 7 bases map to TRBD2. The CDR3 extends over 16 amino acids. Per the germline V gene, CDR1 is SNHLY and CDR2 is FYNNEI. The V gene end was trimmed by 3 bases and the J gene end by 8 bases; junction bases not matched to a gene: 15.

Comments on this clonotype: A read error is likely, as this CDR3 ends without the conserved phenylalanine or tryptophan. The chain recombines TRBV6-9 with TRBJ2-7; 8 positions agree with TRBD1. The CDR3 has 19 amino acids. V shed 3 bases, J shed 1 base, and the junction held 17 bases outside the gene matches. Germline CDR1 is MNHGY and CDR2 is SVAAGI. The CDR3 bases are TGTGCCAGCAGTTACTCTGGCGGACTTGGGACAGGTAGGTCCTACGAGCAGTACTCC. Amino acids: CASSYSGGLGTGRSYEQYS.

As regards this clonotype: A far larger clone differs by one base, so this is likely a read error. The chain recombines TRBV6-1 with TRBJ2-7, with D possibly matching TRBD1 (6 bases). Germline loops: CDR1 MNHNS, CDR2 SASEGT. This CDR3 is built from 13 residues. The ends were cut back, 7 bases at V and 7 bases at J, with 17 bases in the middle. This CDR3 is CASNHRERNEQYF. In DNA, the CDR3 is TGTGCCAGCAACCACAGGGAGCGGAATGAGCAGTACTTC.

The V gene is TRBV11-3, the J gene TRBJ2-3; D not certain. The length of the CDR3 is 12 residues. Germline loops: CDR1 SGHNT, CDR2 YENEEA. As DNA, the CDR3 is TGTTCCGGCAGCTCGCTAGCAGATACGCAGTATTTT. Its translation is CSGSSLADTQYF.

This clonotype has ten or more counts. V and J are TRBV7-9 and TRBJ2-1; the match to TRBD2 covers 10 bases. The J segment lost 8 bases and the V segment lost 2 bases, leaving 15 bases of the junction unmatched. The CDR3 sequence is 18 residues long. Germline lookup yields CDR1 SEHNR and CDR2 FQNEAQ (reference sequence). In DNA, the CDR3 is TGTGCCAGCAGCTTACAGGGGTTACCGGGACTAGCGTTCTATGAGCAGTTCTTC. Translated: CASSLQGLPGLAFYEQFF.

This clonotype has just one count. The genes are TRBV12-3 or TRBV12-4 and TRBJ1-3; 10 nucleotides line up with TRBD1. The CDR3 loop spans 16 amino acids. V was clipped by 1 base and J by 5 bases; unmatched bases: 5. CDR3 protein: CASSLGGTGDRNTIYF. The CDR3 DNA reads as TGTGCCAGCAGTTTAGGCGGGACAGGGGACAGAAACACCATATATTTT.

This clonotype was seen at least ten times. Compared with germline, one end of the junction differs, possibly owing to a read error. The gene calls are TRBV13 and TRBJ2-7; unclear D gene. Germline loops: CDR1 PRHDT, CDR2 FYEKMQ (reference sequence). The CDR3 runs to 15 residues. The CDR3 is CASSLVGDASYGQYF. CDR3 DNA sequence: TGTGCCAGCAGCCTTGTAGGTGACGCCTCCTACGGGCAGTACTTC.

Remarks on this clonotype: One base separates it from a far larger clone, so it is likely a read error. The V call is TRBV28, the J call TRBJ2-7; 10 bases align to TRBD2. Germline V gives CDR1 MDHEN, CDR2 SYDVKM. The CDR3 loop spans 12 amino acids. This CDR3 is CSSRAGGHEQYF. CDR3 in DNA: TGTTCCAGCAGAGCGGGAGGGCACGAGCAGTACTTC.

Details on this clonotype: Only one base separates this from a far larger clonotype, so it likely reflects a read error. The chain employs TRBV6-4 and TRBJ2-7; no clear D. This CDR3 spans 12 amino acids. The germline V gene has CDR1 MRHNA and CDR2 SNTAGT. V lost 5 bases, J lost 8 bases, and 13 bases lay in between. CDR3 protein: CASSYTLGQQYF. The DNA for the CDR3 is TGTGCCAGCAGTTACACACTTGGACAGCAGTACTTC.

Worth noting for this clonotype: With a much larger clone just one base away, this may be a read error. V and J are TRBV4-3 and TRBJ2-1; no clear D gene. This CDR3 is 11 amino acids long. V was trimmed by 10 bases and J by 8 bases, leaving 12 bases between them. Germline values: CDR1 LGHNA, CDR2 YSLEER. The CDR3 coding sequence is TGCGCCAACACCCTAGGCCATGAGCAGTTCTTC. Its protein product is CANTLGHEQFF.

This clonotype was seen at least ten times. The chain carries TRBV29-1 and TRBJ1-2; D gene ambiguous. Germline CDR1 is SQVTM and CDR2 is ANQGSEA. The CDR3 covers 13 residues. V was shortened by 2 bases and J by 7 bases, with 14 bases between the two germline ends. CDR3 protein: CSVEPLALFGYTF. Here the CDR3 DNA reads TGCAGCGTTGAACCCCTGGCCTTGTTTGGCTACACCTTC.

On this clonotype itself: One junction end disagrees with the germline gene, perhaps due to a read error. The chain joins TRBV7-9 to TRBJ2-1, with 9 bases fitting TRBD2. The CDR3 totals 18 residues. The germline V gene encodes CDR1 SEHNR and CDR2 FQNEAQ (reference sequence). The CDR3 loop is CANSLPPFRLAVHNEQFF. CDR3 nucleotide sequence: TGTGCCAACAGCTTACCCCCGTTTAGACTAGCGGTTCACAATGAGCAGTTCTTC.

This clonotype was counted at least ten times. The chain recombines TRBV19 with TRBJ1-1; D possibly corresponds to TRBD1 (5 bases). With 3 bases removed from V and 0 bases from J, the gap between germline ends came to 14 bases. Germline V gene data show CDR1 as LNHDA and CDR2 as SQIVND (reference sequence). The CDR3 sequence is 16 residues long. CDR3 in DNA: TGTGCCAGTAGTATGGGTAGGGGTCTCATGAACACTGAAGCTTTCTTT. The encoded protein is CASSMGRGLMNTEAFF.